The 30 T cell receptor beta chains presented below share a single source sample, sequenced in a study of cytotoxic CD8 clonotypes in ibrutinib-treated CLL. Assay used: immunoSEQ multiplex PCR; TCRdb lists only in-frame clones, some missing. This sample carries 110,000 to 150,000 clones, about three quarters of them seen once, and the ten largest clones take around 4.9%. Sequences were derived from PBMCs, sampled after 24 months of ibrutinib treatment. These TCRs come from a human donor with chronic lymphocytic leukemia.

This chain joins TRBV10-3 and TRBJ2-1; a weak D match, TRBD1 (7 bases). CDR1 is ENHRY, CDR2 SYGVKD, per germline. This CDR3 region has 14 residues. Trimming stripped 2 bases from V and 8 bases from J, with 13 bases between. The CDR3 coding sequence is TGTGCCATCAGTGAGCCAACCAGGGGGGATGAGCAGTTCTTC. The encoded protein is CAISEPTRGDEQFF.

This chain links TRBV7-9 with TRBJ1-3; D gene ambiguous. The CDR3 has 14 residues. Germline assignment: CDR1 SEHNR and CDR2 FQNEAQ (reference sequence). V was trimmed by 3 bases and J by 2 bases, leaving 8 bases between them. This CDR3 reads CASSFTGTGNTIYF. CDR3 sequence (DNA): TGTGCCAGCAGCTTCACCGGGACTGGAAACACCATATATTTT.

J is TRBJ1-5 and V is TRBV11-1; a weak D match, TRBD1 (6 bases). The CDR3 has 13 amino acids. The V end lost 6 bases, the J end lost 6 bases, and 12 bases lay between the germline ends. CDR1 is SGHAT, CDR2 FQDESV, per germline (reference sequence). CDR3 sequence reads: CASSEGDTQPQHF. The CDR3 DNA reads TGTGCCAGCAGTGAGGGGGACACTCAGCCCCAGCATTTT.

This rearrangement joins TRBV7-2 to TRBJ2-1; 7 bases map to TRBD2. The V gene end was trimmed by 5 bases and the J gene end by 3 bases; junction bases not matched to a gene: 7. Germline V gene data show CDR1 as SGHTA and CDR2 as FQGNSA. The CDR3 sequence is 15 residues long. CDR3 sequence reads: CASSREGRVYNEQFF. CDR3 sequence (DNA): TGTGCCAGCAGCCGAGAGGGGAGGGTCTACAATGAGCAGTTCTTC. The full variable domain, with the rest looked up from reference TRBV7-2 and TRBJ2-1, is GAGVSQSPSNKVTEKGKDVELRCDPISGHTALYWYRQSLGQGLEFLIYFQGNSAPDKSGLPSDRFSAERTGGSVSTLTIQRTQQEDSAVYLCASSREGRVYNEQFFGPGTRLTVL.

The chain has TRBV15 and TRBJ1-5, with D maybe TRBD1 (5 bases). The germline V gene has CDR1 LNHNV and CDR2 YYDKDF (reference sequence). This CDR3 has 17 amino acids. V lost 2 bases and J lost 4, with 18 bases in between. The CDR3 loop reads CATSRPGAENQNQPQHF. Here the CDR3 DNA reads TGTGCCACCAGCAGACCCGGGGCTGAGAATCAGAATCAGCCCCAGCATTTT.

This chain joins TRBV9 and TRBJ2-5; 7 nucleotides agree with TRBD1. With V trimmed by 1 base and J by 5 bases, 5 bases remained unmatched. This CDR3 is built from 14 residues. CDR1 and CDR2 (germline): SGDLS, YYNGEE. The CDR3 DNA reads as TGTGCCAGCAGCGTATCAGGGGGAGCGGAGACCCAGTACTTC. Translation: CASSVSGGAETQYF.

This clone appeared many times. The chain links TRBV18 to TRBJ2-3, with 9 bases lining up with TRBD1. In germline, CDR1 is KGHSH, CDR2 LQKENI. This CDR3 contains 14 residues. The V gene end was trimmed by 2 bases and the J gene end by 6 bases; junction bases not matched to a gene: 3. As DNA, the CDR3 is TGTGCCAGCTCACCAGGACAGGGGCGCGATACGCAGTATTTT. Protein product: CASSPGQGRDTQYF. Full variable domain (rest looked up from reference TRBV18 and TRBJ2-3): NAGVMQNPRHLVRRRGQEARLRCSPMKGHSHVYWYRQLPEEGLKFMVYLQKENIIDESGMPKERFSAEFPKEGPSILRIQQVVRGDSAAYFCASSPGQGRDTQYFGPGTRLTVL.

The gene calls are TRBV5-5 and TRBJ2-7; D is uncertain. Trimming stripped 4 bases from V and 3 bases from J, with 17 bases between. The CDR3 totals 15 residues. From germline, CDR1 is SGHKS and CDR2 YYEKEE (reference sequence). Here the CDR3 reads CASSGERQVVYEQYF. The CDR3 nucleotides read TGTGCCAGCAGCGGTGAGAGACAAGTGGTCTACGAGCAGTACTTC.

The V gene is TRBV6-5, the J gene TRBJ1-1, with D uncertain. This CDR3 region has 12 residues. Trimming removed 6 bases at V and 5 bases at J, with 10 bases between. Germline-derived CDR1 and CDR2 are MNHEY and SVGAGI. The CDR3 protein is CASRREGTEAFF. The CDR3 region has the DNA TGTGCCAGCAGGAGAGAAGGGACTGAAGCTTTCTTT.

The rearrangement links TRBV18 to TRBJ2-7; tentatively, D is TRBD2 (6 bases). Germline V gives CDR1 KGHSH, CDR2 LQKENI. Trimming stripped 3 bases from V and 5 bases from J, with 17 bases between. The CDR3 spans 15 residues. CDR3 DNA sequence: TGTGCCAGCTCACCCCCAGGGCTAGCGTCGGACGAGCAGTACTTC. Amino acids: CASSPPGLASDEQYF.

The chain combines TRBV5-1 with TRBJ1-2; the D is unclear. CDR3 length: 13 residues. Germline loops: CDR1 SGHRS, CDR2 YFSETQ. V dropped 0 bases and J dropped 8 bases, with 11 bases sitting between them. CDR3 loop: CASSLAGVGGYTF. DNA for the CDR3: TGCGCCAGCAGCTTGGCCGGGGTGGGCGGCTACACCTTC.

The chain carries TRBV11-2 and TRBJ1-1, with D perhaps TRBD1 (6 bases). Germline V gives CDR1 SGHAT, CDR2 FQNNGV. Trimming left V 1 base short and J 4 bases short, with 10 bases between. The CDR3 has 14 residues. DNA for the CDR3: TGTGCCAGCAGCTTAGCCGGGACACTCACTGAAGCTTTCTTT. The encoded protein is CASSLAGTLTEAFF. The variable domain in full, with the rest retrieved from reference TRBV11-2 and TRBJ1-1, is EAGVAQSPRYKIIEKRQSVAFWCNPISGHATLYWYQQILGQGPKLLIQFQNNGVVDDSQLPKDRFSAERLKGVDSTLKIQPAKLEDSAVYLCASSLAGTLTEAFFGQGTRLTVV.

This clone was counted only a few times. The chain links TRBV18 to TRBJ1-2; TRBD1 aligns across 7 bases. V lost 3 bases to trimming and J lost 3 bases; unmatched junction nucleotides: 1. Germline V gene sequence: CDR1 KGHSH, CDR2 LQKENI. The CDR3 loop spans 13 amino acids. The CDR3: CASSPGTDYGYTF. The CDR3 DNA reads as TGTGCCAGCTCACCCGGGACAGACTATGGCTACACCTTC.

This rearrangement joins TRBV7-9 to TRBJ2-7, with D possibly being TRBD2 (6 bases). Germline V gene data show CDR1 as SEHNR and CDR2 as FQNEAQ (reference sequence). The length of the CDR3 is 15 residues. V lost 2 bases and J lost 0, with 11 bases in between. DNA of the CDR3: TGTGCCAGCAGCTTAAGCTCCGGGGGCTCCTACGAGCAGTACTTC. The encoded protein is CASSLSSGGSYEQYF.

This chain links TRBV28 with TRBJ2-7; possibly TRBD2 for D (5 bases). CDR1 and CDR2 (germline): MDHEN, SYDVKM. Trimming stripped 8 bases from V and 0 bases from J, with 11 bases between. This CDR3 has 13 amino acids. CDR3 sequence (DNA): TGTGCCAGCGGAATCGGAGGCTCCTACGAGCAGTACTTC. It specifies CASGIGGSYEQYF.

The chain links TRBV5-1 to TRBJ2-1, with no clear D. Germline V gives CDR1 SGHRS, CDR2 YFSETQ. This CDR3 is 13 amino acids long. Trimming removed 0 bases at V and 5 bases at J, with 6 bases between. The CDR3 here is CASSLGRHNEQFF. In DNA, the CDR3 is TGCGCCAGCAGCTTGGGACGGCACAATGAGCAGTTCTTC. The entire variable domain, with the rest obtained from reference TRBV5-1 and TRBJ2-1, is as follows: KAGVTQTPRYLIKTRGQQVTLSCSPISGHRSVSWYQQTPGQGLQFLFEYFSETQRNKGNFPGRFSGRQFSNSRSEMNVSTLELGDSALYLCASSLGRHNEQFFGPGTRLTVL.

V usage is TRBV11-1 and J usage is TRBJ1-1, with 8 bases fitting TRBD1. This CDR3 spans 17 amino acids. Germline loops: CDR1 SGHAT, CDR2 FQDESV (reference sequence). Trimming cost V 5 bases and J 1 base; bases outside gene matches: 12. The CDR3 DNA follows: TGTGCCAGCAGCGAGCGACAGGGGCTCCGGGGGAACACTGAAGCTTTCTTT. It encodes CASSERQGLRGNTEAFF.

The chain links TRBV5-1 to TRBJ2-2; the D gene is possibly TRBD2 (5 bases). The CDR3 length is 16 residues. V lost 1 base and J lost 1, with 11 bases in between. Germline V gene sequence: CDR1 SGHRS, CDR2 YFSETQ. The CDR3 coding sequence is TGCGCCAGCAGCTTGAGGTTCCGGGGGAACACCGGGGAGCTGTTTTTT. Encoded protein: CASSLRFRGNTGELFF.

The chain has TRBV28 and TRBJ2-1, with 8 bases fitting TRBD2. The CDR3 is 12 residues long. V was pared by 6 bases and J by 15 bases, with 10 bases of the junction left unmatched. Germline V lookup: CDR1 MDHEN, CDR2 SYDVKM. The CDR3 loop is CASRSGLGYPFF. The CDR3 coding sequence is TGTGCCAGCAGGTCGGGACTAGGTTATCCGTTCTTC.

The chain employs TRBV7-9 and TRBJ2-5; D is ambiguous. The CDR3 loop spans 13 amino acids. Deletions cut 5 bases from V and 2 bases from J, with 9 bases between. Germline V gene data show CDR1 as SEHNR and CDR2 as FQNEAQ (reference sequence). Here the CDR3 DNA reads TGTGCCAGCAGCCAGGAATGGCAAGAGACCCAGTACTTC. Amino acid sequence: CASSQEWQETQYF.

This clone was found many times. The chain carries TRBV6-5 and TRBJ1-2, with D maybe TRBD1 (6 bases). Trimming took off 5 bases at V and 4 bases at J, with 11 bases between the two ends. The CDR3 has 13 amino acids. CDR1 MNHEY and CDR2 SVGAGI come from the germline V gene. CDR3 sequence: CASSPRGAYGYTF. For the CDR3, the DNA is TGTGCCAGCAGTCCCCGGGGGGCCTATGGCTACACCTTC.

This clone qualifies as medium-sized. The J gene is TRBJ1-1, the V gene TRBV18; a weak D match, TRBD1 (5 bases). The CDR3 extends over 12 amino acids. The germline gives CDR1 KGHSH, CDR2 LQKENI. Trimming left V 1 base short and J 7 bases short, with 7 bases between. This chain's CDR3 is CASSPRDSEAFF. The CDR3 DNA reads as TGTGCCAGCTCACCACGCGACAGTGAAGCTTTCTTT.

This clone was seen more than once but under ten times. The chain carries TRBV15 and TRBJ1-6; D ambiguous. This CDR3 comprises 12 residues. Trimming took 1 base from V and 12 from J, leaving 7 bases between them. Looked up from germline, CDR1 is LNHNV and CDR2 is YYDKDF (reference sequence). CDR3 sequence reads: CATSRAHLPLHF. CDR3 coding DNA: TGTGCCACCAGCAGAGCGCATCTACCCCTCCACTTT.

The CDR3 region is CASSLSPLVGELFF. CDR3 coding DNA: TGTGCCAGCAGTTTATCCCCGTTGGTGGGGGAGCTGTTTTTT. This chain joins TRBV28 and TRBJ2-2; D unresolved. The CDR3 contains 14 residues. V was trimmed by 1 base and J by 8 bases, leaving 11 bases between them. Germline loops: CDR1 MDHEN, CDR2 SYDVKM.

This clone occurred many times. V is TRBV7-3 and J is TRBJ2-1, with D hard to call. Germline V lookup: CDR1 SGHTA, CDR2 FQGTGA. Trimming left V 5 bases short and J 8 bases short, with 13 bases between. The CDR3 covers 13 residues. This CDR3 reads CASSHGRTDEQFF. Here the CDR3 DNA reads TGTGCCAGCAGCCACGGACGAACAGATGAGCAGTTCTTC.

This CDR3 reads CASGRGTSGGEQYF. In DNA form, the CDR3 reads TGTGCTAGTGGTCGCGGGACTAGCGGGGGCGAGCAGTACTTC. The chain links TRBV12-5 to TRBJ2-7, with TRBD2 matching 14 bases. V shed 5 bases, J shed 6 bases, and the junction held 3 bases outside the gene matches. The CDR3 runs to 14 residues. Germline V gene sequence: CDR1 LGHNT, CDR2 FRNRAP.

J is TRBJ2-1 and V is TRBV18, with D perhaps given as TRBD1 or TRBD2 (5 bases each). This CDR3 is built from 15 residues. Germline V gene lookup returns CDR1 KGHSH and CDR2 LQKENI. With 6 bases removed from V and 6 bases from J, the gap between germline ends came to 18 bases. CDR3 region: CASSSGGQGSNEQFF. Here the CDR3 DNA reads TGTGCCAGCTCGTCGGGCGGGCAGGGCAGCAATGAGCAGTTCTTC. Variable domain in full (rest from reference TRBV18 and TRBJ2-1): NAGVMQNPRHLVRRRGQEARLRCSPMKGHSHVYWYRQLPEEGLKFMVYLQKENIIDESGMPKERFSAEFPKEGPSILRIQQVVRGDSAAYFCASSSGGQGSNEQFFGPGTRLTVL.

V is TRBV12-5 and J is TRBJ2-1; D might be TRBD1 or TRBD2, each matching 5 bases. The germline V and J ends were trimmed by 4 bases and 3 bases, with 13 bases remaining between them. CDR1 is LGHNT and CDR2 is FRNRAP in the germline V gene. The CDR3 totals 15 residues. CDR3 residues: CASGSGMGDYNEQFF. The CDR3 DNA follows: TGTGCTAGTGGTTCCGGTATGGGGGACTACAATGAGCAGTTCTTC.

The chain combines TRBV5-1 with TRBJ2-7; either TRBD1 or TRBD2 may supply D (7 bases each). V was pared by 1 base and J by 5 bases, with 16 bases between. Germline V gene sequence: CDR1 SGHRS, CDR2 YFSETQ. The CDR3 is made up of 15 amino acids. CDR3 coding DNA: TGCGCCAGCAGCTTGTCCCCCAGGGGGAGGGACGAGCAGTACTTC. Its protein product is CASSLSPRGRDEQYF.

This clone was observed once. This chain connects TRBV30 to TRBJ1-3; weak D call: TRBD1 (6 bases). Germline V gene sequence: CDR1 GTSNPN, CDR2 SVGIG (reference sequence). The CDR3 is 13 residues long. The V gene lost 2 bases and the J gene lost 4 bases, with 9 bases spanning the gap. CDR3 in amino acids: CAWSPGTGNTIYF. The DNA of the CDR3 is TGTGCCTGGAGTCCGGGGACAGGAAACACCATATATTTT.